The sequence of this T cell receptor beta chain was determined in a study of tumor-infiltrating lymphocytes in primary liver carcinoma. Study-level points and caveats: Whereas tumor region pairs overlapped more, tumor-adjacent and tumor-blood pairs overlapped less. The study found only about 8-25% of top clones in all five tumor regions.

cDNA specific to TCR beta was made from around 530 ng of total RNA, with a constant-region primer employed for priming. Three-round nested multiplex PCR performed with slightly modified ARM-PCR produced the TCR beta libraries. The first two PCR rounds used TRBV1-TRBV30 forward primers with a C-beta reverse primer, 9 to 11 cycles each. TCRdb reprocessed the multiplex PCR reads with MiXCR, giving one entry per CDR3 protein. The profile covers roughly 120,000 distinct CDR3 sequences, with roughly three fifths appearing a single time and roughly 8.8% taken by the ten largest. This clonotype was picked up many times. Antigen unknown. CDR1 is PRHDT, CDR2 FYEKMQ, per germline (reference sequence). This CDR3 contains 14 residues. V lost 4 bases and J lost 1; bases outside the gene matches: 1. From roughly 20-30 mg of unsorted bulk tissue, DNA and RNA were co-extracted together. Primary liver carcinomas in the patients were surgically resected.

The V call is TRBV13, the J call TRBJ2-3, with 8 bases matching TRBD1. The receptor comes from a woman aged 55-69 years with primary liver carcinoma and hepatitis B virus infection. Sequences were obtained from liver tumor tissue from sampling region 1. The subset denotes: tumor region T1, superior pole. The CDR3 bases are TGTGCCAGCAGCTCGGGACAGGGCACAGATACGCAGTATTTT. Amino acids: CASSSGQGTDTQYF.